This T cell receptor beta chain appears in the sequencing data of a study of blood T cell repertoires in COVID-19. The age range of participants was about 18 to 89 years, with residence in roughly 25 US areas. Two negative PCRs, clearance, or symptom resolution were required of recovered Cohort 3 donors. Authors' methods: Reference gene primer amplification gave nucleated cell count estimates. This table comes from immunoSEQ multiplex PCR, and its TCRdb copy is limited to in-frame clones, with some not included. The D gene and trimming were derived from the DNA, and the V and J assignments and clone size from that table. Altogether hundreds of thousands of clones are present, around 90% being singletons, with the ten largest covering 8.9%. CDR1 is MNHNY and CDR2 is SVGAGI in the germline V gene (reference sequence). V gave up 8 bases and J gave up 4 bases, with 12 bases separating them. The CDR3 extends over 13 amino acids.

Sequencing was done on a sample of PBMCs or T cells enriched from blood (not recorded which). The V and J genes are TRBV6-6 and TRBJ2-1, with a tentative D call TRBD2 (6 bases). The TCR sequence derives from a young woman who had recovered from COVID-19. The CDR3 DNA reads as TGTGCCAGCGGCGGGACGGATTACAATGAGCAGTTCTTC. This gives the protein CASGGTDYNEQFF.